This T cell receptor beta chain comes out of a study of OX40 agonist ivuxolimab in advanced cancers. As for the study in general: Ivuxolimab, an agonistic anti-OX40 (CD134) antibody, was given to patients.

On this clone itself: Its specificity is not known.

No patient had autoimmune disease or received systemic immunosuppression. Repertoires were generated with immunoSEQ multiplex PCR, while TCRdb's copy carries only in-frame clones and drops some. The table records around 65,000 clones, approximately 93% of them present only once. General study findings and limits: Low levels of normalized T-cell clonal expansion also appeared in some nonresponders. Expanded peripheral T cells had an undetermined antigen specificity.

The junction had 8 bases not matched to a gene; V was cut back by 1 base and J by 0 bases. CDR3 length equals 19 residues. The germline V gene has CDR1 SGHRS and CDR2 YFSETQ. The sequence derives from an adult with an advanced solid tumor such as melanoma, head and neck, liver or kidney cancer. This specimen consisted of CD4+ or CD8+ T cells sorted from blood, obtained in a trial of the OX40 agonist ivuxolimab. The chain employs TRBV5-1 and TRBJ2-1; 12 nucleotides line up with TRBD2. CDR3 in DNA: TGCGCCAGCAGCTTGCCTGGACTAGCGGGACTTAGCTCCTACAATGAGCAGTTCTTC. Its protein is CASSLPGLAGLSSYNEQFF.